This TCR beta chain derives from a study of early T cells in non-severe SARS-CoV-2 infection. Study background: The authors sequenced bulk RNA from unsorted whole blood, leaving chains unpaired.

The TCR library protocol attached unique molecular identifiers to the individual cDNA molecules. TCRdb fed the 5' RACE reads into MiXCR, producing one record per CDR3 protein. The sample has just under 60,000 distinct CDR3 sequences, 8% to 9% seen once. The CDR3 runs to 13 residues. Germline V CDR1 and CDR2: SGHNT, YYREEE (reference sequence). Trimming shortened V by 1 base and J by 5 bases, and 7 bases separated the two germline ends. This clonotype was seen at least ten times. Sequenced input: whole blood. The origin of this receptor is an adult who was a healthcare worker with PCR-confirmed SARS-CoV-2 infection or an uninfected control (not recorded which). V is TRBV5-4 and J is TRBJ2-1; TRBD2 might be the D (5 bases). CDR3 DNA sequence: TGTGCCAGCAGCTTGACCGGGGACAATGAGCAGTTCTTC. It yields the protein CASSLTGDNEQFF.